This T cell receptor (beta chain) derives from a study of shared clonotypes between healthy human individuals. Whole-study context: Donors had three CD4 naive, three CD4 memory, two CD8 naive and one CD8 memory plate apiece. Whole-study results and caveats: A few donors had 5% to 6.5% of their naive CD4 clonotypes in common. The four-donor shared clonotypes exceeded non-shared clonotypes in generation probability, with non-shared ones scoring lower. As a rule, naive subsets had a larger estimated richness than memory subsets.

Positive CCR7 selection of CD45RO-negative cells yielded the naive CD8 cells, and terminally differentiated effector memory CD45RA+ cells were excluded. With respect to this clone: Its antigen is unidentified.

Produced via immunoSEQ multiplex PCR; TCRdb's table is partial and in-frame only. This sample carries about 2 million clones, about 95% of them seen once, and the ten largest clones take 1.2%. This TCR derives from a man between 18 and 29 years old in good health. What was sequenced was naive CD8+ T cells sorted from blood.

The DNA for the CDR3 is TGTGCCAGCAGTTTTCCCCAGATTGGAAACACCATATATTTT. It specifies CASSFPQIGNTIYF. This chain joins TRBV28 and TRBJ1-3, with unresolved D. Trimming cost V 3 bases and J 3 bases, with 9 bases left between them. This CDR3 is 14 amino acids long. Per germline, CDR1 MDHEN and CDR2 SYDVKM.